This section outlines one T cell receptor (beta chain) sequence together with its context. Its target is unknown. This entry belongs to a study of blood T cells in healthy people across ages. Points from the study as a whole: Naive CD4+ cell counts and diversity both ran higher in long-lived than in aged donors.

The authors ran a second PCR of about 6 to 12 cycles using a sample-barcoded 5' primer and a J-beta primer mix. Each TCR beta cDNA got a 12-nucleotide random molecular identifier. TCRdb redid the calling of the 5' RACE reads with MiXCR, one entry per CDR3 protein. The sample gives 750,000 to 950,000 distinct CDR3 sequences, roughly 53% of which show up once; roughly 37% is in the top ten. Donors were healthy Caucasian individuals from Russia aged about 6 to 90. This CDR3 comprises 16 residues. The sequence was collected from a man older than 75 in good health. The sequencing sample was made of blood. V usage is TRBV21-1 and J usage is TRBJ2-1; the table's TRBD1 call for D was not verified on the DNA. TRBV21-1 is flagged as a pseudogene. The CDR3 region has the DNA TGTGCCAGCAGCAAAGCCCGGACAGGGGTCTACAATGAGCAGTTCTTC. Residues: CASSKARTGVYNEQFF.